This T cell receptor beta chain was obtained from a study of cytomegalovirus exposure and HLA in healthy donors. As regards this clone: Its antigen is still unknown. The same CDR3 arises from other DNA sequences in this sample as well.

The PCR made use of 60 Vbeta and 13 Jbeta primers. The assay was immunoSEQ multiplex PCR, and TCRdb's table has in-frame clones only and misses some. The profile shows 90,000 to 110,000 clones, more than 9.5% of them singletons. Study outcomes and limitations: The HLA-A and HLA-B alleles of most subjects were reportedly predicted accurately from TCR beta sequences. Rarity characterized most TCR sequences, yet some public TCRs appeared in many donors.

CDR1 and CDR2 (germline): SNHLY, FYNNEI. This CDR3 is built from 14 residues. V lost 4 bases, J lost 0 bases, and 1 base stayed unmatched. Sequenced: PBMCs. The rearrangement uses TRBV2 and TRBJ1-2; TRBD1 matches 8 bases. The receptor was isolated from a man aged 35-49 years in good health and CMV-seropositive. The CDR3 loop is CASSVQGANYGYTF. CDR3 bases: TGTGCCAGCAGTGTACAGGGGGCTAACTATGGCTACACCTTC.